The 4 T cell receptor beta chains reported below all come from one sample, sequenced in a study of blood T cell repertoires in COVID-19. Measured with immunoSEQ multiplex PCR; TCRdb has only the in-frame clones, and not every one. The data show about 180,000 clones, more than 85% seen once. The sample taken for sequencing was peripheral blood. All receptors come from a woman aged 30 to 39 with active or convalescent COVID-19.

The chain joins TRBV3-1 (or the pseudogene TRBV3-2) to TRBJ2-1; no clear D gene. CDR3 length: 12 residues. Germline CDR1 and CDR2: LGHDT and YNNKEL (reference sequence). Trimming took 0 bases from V and 8 from J, leaving 5 bases between them. The CDR3 sequence: CASSQDIHEQFF. CDR3 in DNA: TGTGCCAGCAGCCAAGACATCCATGAGCAGTTCTTC.

The chain's CDR3 is CATGTGALNELGYTF. CDR3 nucleotides: TGTGCCACCGGGACAGGGGCCCTCAATGAACTCGGCTACACCTTC. The chain carries TRBV6-5 and TRBJ1-2; 10 bases match TRBD1. J was trimmed by 8 bases and V by 10 bases; bases with no gene match: 16. Germline V gene lookup returns CDR1 MNHEY and CDR2 SVGAGI. This CDR3 is 15 amino acids long.

J is TRBJ2-3 and V is TRBV28; 8 nucleotides line up with TRBD1. Germline CDR1 is MDHEN and CDR2 is SYDVKM. The CDR3 extends over 14 amino acids. Trimming removed 7 bases from V and 5 bases from J; junction bases left unmatched: 8. The CDR3 reads CASKETGEVDTQYF. The CDR3 bases are TGTGCCAGCAAAGAGACAGGGGAGGTAGATACGCAGTATTTT.

The DNA for the CDR3 is TGTGCCAGCAGCTTACACCTTTTGGCGGGGAACCAAGAGACCCAGTACTTC. Its protein is CASSLHLLAGNQETQYF. This chain uses TRBV7-6 with TRBJ2-5; possibly TRBD2 for D (6 bases). This CDR3 comprises 17 residues. CDR1 SGHVS and CDR2 FNYEAQ come from the germline V gene. The V end was cut by 2 bases, the J end by 0 bases, with 16 bases between.